This T cell receptor beta chain emerged from a study of PD-1 blockade in classical Hodgkin lymphoma. Study results and caveats: Why repertoires differed is undefined; disease activity or prior therapy possibly contributed. Newly diagnosed patients were reported to exhibit reduced baseline TCR diversity relative to healthy donors.

Patients all relapsed after autologous stem cell transplantation, and there was variation in brentuximab vedotin exposure. PBMCs were thawed, and CD8+ T cells were then isolated from them by magnetic negative selection. The data were produced by immunoSEQ multiplex PCR, yet TCRdb's version contains in-frame clones alone and is incomplete. Here the sample spans about 27,000 clones, 80% to 90% being singletons. The CDR3 consists of 14 residues. V shed 4 bases, J shed 2 bases, and the junction held 4 bases outside the gene matches. Germline V CDR1 and CDR2: SGHDT, YYEEEE. This clone was seen just once. Its antigen is not known.

This chain joins TRBV5-6 and TRBJ2-7; the match to TRBD2 covers 9 bases. The source of this sequence is a human donor with classical Hodgkin lymphoma. The sample in question was CD8+ T cells from blood, obtained at baseline. CDR3 amino acids: CASSLSGRAYEQYF. CDR3 sequence (DNA): TGTGCCAGCAGCCTTAGCGGGAGAGCCTACGAGCAGTACTTC.